Given below is one T cell receptor beta chain in context. These data are taken from a study of blood T cell repertoires in COVID-19. Study context: PBMCs, B-cell-depleted T cells, or T cells provided the cDNA or gDNA that made up the material.

Germline V gene lookup returns CDR1 SGDLS and CDR2 YYNGEE. The J segment lost 3 bases and the V segment lost 2 bases, leaving 11 bases of the junction unmatched. The CDR3 length is 17 residues. In the study's own analysis: How many nucleated cells were present was estimated from reference gene primer amplification. The table came from immunoSEQ multiplex PCR; TCRdb's copy has only in-frame clones and leaves some out. The DNA gave D and trimming, while V, J and clone size come from that table. The data contain around 100,000 clones, 88% of them seen just once; the ten biggest clones take up around 3.5%.

The sample taken for sequencing was peripheral blood. The receptor's source is a human donor in a cohort sampled during active COVID-19. This chain connects TRBV9 to TRBJ2-3; 8 bases fit TRBD2. The CDR3 is CASSVVGAGGGTDTQYF. The CDR3 DNA is TGTGCCAGCAGCGTGGTCGGCGCGGGAGGAGGGACAGATACGCAGTATTTT.